These 27 T cell receptor beta chains came from one sample sequenced in a study of shared clonotypes between healthy human individuals. Repertoires were generated with immunoSEQ multiplex PCR, while TCRdb's copy carries only in-frame clones and drops some. Here the sample spans about 2.3 million clones, about 92% being singletons. Sequenced sample: naive CD4+ T cells from PBMCs. The sample's subset: CD45RA+ positively selected. Every receptor here comes from a man younger than 30 in good health. Some clones in this sample may be carry-over from other donors' samples.

With regard to this clone: Other DNA sequences within the sample encode an identical CDR3. V and J are TRBV6-5 and TRBJ1-3; D possibly corresponds to TRBD1 (5 bases). CDR1 is MNHEY and CDR2 is SVGAGI in the germline V gene. The CDR3 consists of 16 residues. V lost 0 bases, J lost 0 bases, and 9 bases lay in between. CDR3 sequence (DNA): TGTGCCAGCAGTTACTCGGGGCCAGGCTCTGGAAACACCATATATTTT. Translating it yields CASSYSGPGSGNTIYF.

The rearrangement links TRBV7-9 to TRBJ1-2; no clear D. Trimming took off 2 bases at V and 2 bases at J, with 18 bases between the two ends. Germline assignment: CDR1 SEHNR and CDR2 FQNEAQ (reference sequence). This CDR3 region has 17 residues. Written as DNA, the CDR3 is TGTGCCAGCAGCTTACTTTCCCGGCCAGGAGGCAACTATGGCTACACCTTC. Translating it yields CASSLLSRPGGNYGYTF.

This chain connects TRBV7-2 to TRBJ1-2, with D tentatively TRBD1 (5 bases). This CDR3 is built from 15 residues. V was clipped by 5 bases and J by 4 bases, with 17 bases between them. Germline V gives CDR1 SGHTA, CDR2 FQGNSA. DNA for the CDR3: TGTGCCAGCAGCCCCGGCTCGGGGCAGTCCTATGGCTACACCTTC. This codes for CASSPGSGQSYGYTF.

The V and J genes are TRBV30 and TRBJ2-1; 10 nucleotides align to TRBD1. V was clipped by 3 bases and J by 4 bases; unmatched bases: 3. This CDR3 has 14 residues. Germline V gene data show CDR1 as GTSNPN and CDR2 as SVGIG (reference sequence). CDR3 loop: CAWSGDRGYNEQFF. The CDR3 DNA follows: TGTGCCTGGAGCGGGGACAGGGGTTACAATGAGCAGTTCTTC.

This chain connects TRBV5-1 to TRBJ1-4; TRBD1 might be the D (6 bases). This CDR3 is built from 15 residues. Germline CDR1 is SGHRS and CDR2 is YFSETQ. V was cut by 0 bases and J by 7 bases, with 13 bases left in between. The CDR3 DNA follows: TGCGCCAGCAGCTTGGCCCAGGGGCTGAGTGAAAAACTGTTTTTT. Translation: CASSLAQGLSEKLFF.

The V gene is TRBV30, the J gene TRBJ1-3, with D unresolved. Germline V lookup: CDR1 GTSNPN, CDR2 SVGIG (reference sequence). This CDR3 has 16 residues. V was trimmed by 0 bases and J by 0 bases, leaving 12 bases between them. CDR3 sequence (DNA): TGTGCCTGGAGTGTATATATTAAACTCTCTGGAAACACCATATATTTT. Its protein is CAWSVYIKLSGNTIYF. The variable domain in full, with the rest retrieved from reference TRBV30 and TRBJ1-3, is SQTIHQWPATLVQPVGSPLSLECTVEGTSNPNLYWYRQAAGRGLQLLFYSVGIGQISSEVPQNLSASRPQDRQFILSSKKLLLSDSGFYLCAWSVYIKLSGNTIYFGEGSWLTVV.

The chain employs TRBV5-1 and TRBJ2-1, with 9 nucleotides matching TRBD1. The germline CDR1 and CDR2 sequences are SGHRS and YFSETQ. Trimming cost V 6 bases and J 2 bases; bases outside gene matches: 6. The length of the CDR3 is 15 residues. The CDR3 region is CASTSGTGTYNEQFF. The CDR3 DNA reads as TGCGCCAGCACCTCCGGGACAGGGACCTACAATGAGCAGTTCTTC.

V gene TRBV27 combines with J gene TRBJ1-4, with 7 bases that match TRBD1. The germline V gene encodes CDR1 MNHEY and CDR2 SMNVEV (reference sequence). The V segment lost 6 bases and the J segment 10 bases; nucleotides outside the gene matches: 20. The CDR3 has 17 amino acids. CDR3 nucleotide sequence: TGTGCCAGCAGGCCCCTTTGGGACAGAGGAACCGTTGGAAAACTGTTTTTT. Translated: CASRPLWDRGTVGKLFF.

This chain connects TRBV28 to TRBJ1-5, with 10 bases fitting TRBD1. CDR1 is MDHEN and CDR2 is SYDVKM in the germline V gene. There are 15 residues in the CDR3. Trimming removed 4 bases from V and 5 bases from J; junction bases left unmatched: 5. The CDR3 coding sequence is TGTGCCAGCAGTTCCGGGGGGACAGGGGATCAGCCCCAGCATTTT. Translating it yields CASSSGGTGDQPQHF.

J is TRBJ2-2 and V is TRBV7-3; D perhaps matches TRBD1 (5 bases). This CDR3 comprises 15 residues. The V and J ends lost 2 bases and 3 bases respectively, with 10 bases between them. Germline V gene lookup returns CDR1 SGHTA and CDR2 FQGTGA. Here the CDR3 DNA reads TGTGCCAGCAGCTTATCCAGGGATGACACCGGGGAGCTGTTTTTT. Its translation: CASSLSRDDTGELFF.

V is TRBV30 and J is TRBJ2-5, with TRBD1 matching over 8 bases. Germline V gives CDR1 GTSNPN, CDR2 SVGIG (reference sequence). The CDR3 contains 14 residues. V shed 4 bases, J shed 5 bases, and the junction held 9 bases outside the gene matches. Here the CDR3 DNA reads TGTGCCTGGATTGTTGACAGGGGTTTCGAGACCCAGTACTTC. This translates into CAWIVDRGFETQYF.

This chain joins TRBV9 and TRBJ2-7, with 10 bases lining up with TRBD2. V gave up 0 bases and J gave up 4 bases; unmatched junction bases: 7. CDR1 is SGDLS, CDR2 YYNGEE, per germline. The CDR3 spans 16 residues. CDR3 in amino acids: CASSVGSSGSIYEQYF. The DNA for the CDR3 is TGTGCCAGCAGCGTAGGCTCTAGCGGGAGTATTTACGAGCAGTACTTC.

This chain connects TRBV2 to TRBJ2-1, with 11 bases identical to TRBD1. The CDR3 has 18 residues. Germline trimming cut 6 bases from V and 5 bases from J; bases unmatched to any gene: 15. Per germline, CDR1 SNHLY and CDR2 FYNNEI. This CDR3 reads CASRPWTGGPVAHNEQFF. The CDR3 DNA reads TGTGCCAGCAGGCCCTGGACAGGGGGCCCCGTGGCCCACAATGAGCAGTTCTTC.

J is TRBJ2-7 and V is TRBV18; the match to TRBD1 covers 7 bases. This CDR3 contains 17 residues. The J segment lost 3 bases and the V segment lost 1 base, leaving 12 bases of the junction unmatched. Per the germline V gene, CDR1 is KGHSH and CDR2 is LQKENI. DNA for the CDR3: TGTGCCAGCTCACCACTCTCAAGTAACCGGGACAGCTACGAGCAGTACTTC. Translated: CASSPLSSNRDSYEQYF.

J is TRBJ2-5 and V is TRBV7-9; TRBD2 agrees at 15 bases. CDR1 SEHNR and CDR2 FQNEAQ come from the germline V gene (reference sequence). The CDR3 loop spans 17 amino acids. The V and J ends lost 1 base and 1 base, in that order; junction bases with no gene match: 1. The chain's CDR3 is CASSLGGLAGGQETQYF. In nucleotides, the CDR3 is TGTGCCAGCAGCTTAGGGGGACTAGCGGGAGGCCAAGAGACCCAGTACTTC.

A single count supports this clone. The rearrangement joins TRBV6-6 to TRBJ2-1, with D possibly matching TRBD2 (5 bases). Germline CDR1 MNHNY, CDR2 SVGAGI (reference sequence). The CDR3 spans 12 residues. Trimming removed 4 bases at V and 6 bases at J, with 7 bases between. The CDR3: CASSSDFNEQFF. Here the CDR3 DNA reads TGTGCCAGCAGTTCGGACTTCAATGAGCAGTTCTTC.

The gene calls are TRBV7-2 and TRBJ1-5; the match to TRBD1 covers 7 bases. CDR1 is SGHTA and CDR2 is FQGNSA in the germline V gene. V gave up 1 base and J gave up 5 bases; unmatched junction bases: 2. This CDR3 contains 14 residues. CDR3 nucleotide sequence: TGTGCCAGCAGCTTAGAGGGGGCCTATCAGCCCCAGCATTTT. Translating it yields CASSLEGAYQPQHF.

This clone has only a few counts. V and J are TRBV18 and TRBJ1-1; D gene uncertain. Per germline, CDR1 KGHSH and CDR2 LQKENI. V lost 0 bases to trimming and J lost 1 base, with 9 bases between them. CDR3 length: 15 residues. In nucleotides, the CDR3 is TGTGCCAGCTCACCACCCCAAAGACCGAACACTGAAGCTTTCTTT. It specifies CASSPPQRPNTEAFF.

This chain uses TRBV11-3 with TRBJ2-1; D might be TRBD1 or TRBD2, each matching 6 bases. Between the trimmed V and J ends, which lost 3 bases and 5 bases, there was a span of 14 bases. The CDR3 loop spans 15 amino acids. Germline CDR1 and CDR2: SGHNT and YENEEA. The CDR3 protein is CASSLRGARDNEQFF. The CDR3 DNA reads TGTGCCAGCAGCTTGAGGGGGGCTAGAGACAATGAGCAGTTCTTC.

The V and J genes are TRBV28 and TRBJ1-5; TRBD1 agrees at 9 bases. This CDR3 has 14 residues. CDR1 is MDHEN, CDR2 SYDVKM, per germline. J gave up 7 bases and V 6 bases, and 7 bases lay outside the gene matches. CDR3 in DNA: TGTGCCAGCAGCTGGGGGGACAGGGCCCAGCCCCAGCATTTT. This encodes CASSWGDRAQPQHF.

The J gene is TRBJ1-1, the V gene TRBV19; TRBD1 matches 8 bases. The CDR3 has 12 residues. The ends lost 6 bases at V and 3 bases at J; junction bases unmatched: 0. Germline CDR1 reads LNHDA; CDR2 reads SQIVND (reference sequence). CDR3 residues: CASRDRDTEAFF. CDR3 nucleotide sequence: TGTGCCAGTAGGGACAGGGACACTGAAGCTTTCTTT.

The J gene is TRBJ2-5, the V gene TRBV30; D not certain. Per germline, CDR1 GTSNPN and CDR2 SVGIG (reference sequence). The germline V and J ends were trimmed by 4 bases and 4 bases, with 7 bases remaining between them. The CDR3 spans 11 residues. CDR3 loop: CAWTQRETQYF. For the CDR3, the DNA is TGTGCCTGGACCCAACGAGAGACCCAGTACTTC.

The chain carries TRBV18 and TRBJ2-4, with D uncertain. The germline gives CDR1 KGHSH, CDR2 LQKENI. CDR3 length equals 15 residues. Trimming pared 3 bases from V and 1 base from J, leaving 10 bases between. CDR3 protein: CASSPTEFAKNIQYF. CDR3 coding DNA: TGTGCCAGCTCACCTACTGAGTTCGCCAAAAACATTCAGTACTTC.

This clone was seen a few times. The rearrangement links TRBV5-4 to TRBJ1-1; 8 bases line up with TRBD1. Trimming at V came to 2 bases and at J to 2 bases, leaving 8 bases not matched to a gene. The CDR3 contains 16 residues. Germline loops: CDR1 SGHNT, CDR2 YYREEE (reference sequence). The CDR3 spells CASSLGQGPINTEAFF. The CDR3 DNA reads TGTGCCAGCAGCTTAGGACAGGGCCCCATTAACACTGAAGCTTTCTTT.

The chain is built from TRBV30 and TRBJ2-5, with TRBD2 matching 7 bases. Germline CDR1 reads GTSNPN; CDR2 reads SVGIG (reference sequence). This CDR3 is built from 12 residues. V was clipped by 4 bases and J by 3 bases; unmatched bases: 2. CDR3: CAWMAGEETQYF. The CDR3 DNA sequence: TGTGCCTGGATGGCGGGAGAAGAGACCCAGTACTTC.

V and J are TRBV28 and TRBJ1-5, with 7 bases identical to TRBD1. The CDR3 length is 15 residues. The germline gives CDR1 MDHEN, CDR2 SYDVKM. Trimming took 7 bases from V and 2 from J; bases not matched to a gene: 8. The CDR3 bases are TGTGCCAGCAACTCGCAGGGGGTAGGCAATCAGCCCCAGCATTTT. Its translation is CASNSQGVGNQPQHF.

The CDR3 sequence is CASSSPTLAGRSYNEQFF. Written as DNA, the CDR3 is TGTGCCAGCAGCTCCCCCACTCTAGCGGGACGGTCCTACAATGAGCAGTTCTTC. The V and J genes are TRBV11-2 and TRBJ2-1; 9 bases match TRBD2. V was pared by 4 bases and J by 1 base, with 11 bases of the junction left unmatched. The V gene's germline CDR1 is SGHAT and CDR2 FQNNGV. The CDR3 spans 18 residues.